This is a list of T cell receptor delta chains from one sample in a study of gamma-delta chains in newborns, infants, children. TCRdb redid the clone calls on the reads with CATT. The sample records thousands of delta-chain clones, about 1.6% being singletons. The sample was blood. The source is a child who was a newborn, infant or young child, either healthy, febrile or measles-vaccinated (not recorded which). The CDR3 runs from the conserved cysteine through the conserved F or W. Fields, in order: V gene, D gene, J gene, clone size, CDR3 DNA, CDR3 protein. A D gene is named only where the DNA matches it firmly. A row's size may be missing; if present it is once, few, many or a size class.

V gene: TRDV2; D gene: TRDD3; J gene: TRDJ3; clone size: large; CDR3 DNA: TGTGCCTGTGACAGAGTACTGGGGGTCAGCTCCTGGGACACCCGACAGATGTTTTTC; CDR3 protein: CACDRVLGVSSWDTRQMFF
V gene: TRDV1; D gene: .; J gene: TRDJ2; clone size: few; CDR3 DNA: TGTGCTCTTGGGGAACTGGGGCTACCTTGGCCGAGTAAGGCTTTGACAGCACAACTCTTCTTT; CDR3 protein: CALGELGLPWPSKALTAQLFF
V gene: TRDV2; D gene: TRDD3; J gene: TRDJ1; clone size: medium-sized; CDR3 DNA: TGTGCCTGTGACACCGGTAGAGTTTTAGGGATACGCACCGATAAACTCATCTTT; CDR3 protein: CACDTGRVLGIRTDKLIF
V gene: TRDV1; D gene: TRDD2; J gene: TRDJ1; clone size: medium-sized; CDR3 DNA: TGTGCTCTGAGTTCCTTCCTACATCCAACTCTGGGTGTTTTCTCCGATAAACTCATCTTT; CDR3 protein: CALSSFLHPTLGVFSDKLIF
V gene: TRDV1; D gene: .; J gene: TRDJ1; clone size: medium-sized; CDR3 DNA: TGTGCTCTTGGGGAGCCCCTTCCCTTCCGTACTCCTCCCGATAAACTCATCTTT; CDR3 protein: CALGEPLPFRTPPDKLIF
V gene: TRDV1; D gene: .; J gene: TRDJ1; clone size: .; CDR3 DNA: TGTGCTCTTGGTTACATTTCCGGTTTCAAATACACCGATAAACTCATCTTT; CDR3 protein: CALGYISGFKYTDKLIF
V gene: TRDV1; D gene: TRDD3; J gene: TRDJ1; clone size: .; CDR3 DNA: TGTGCTCTTGATTCTACTGGGGGATACGCTACCTCGACAAACACCGATAAACTCATCTTT; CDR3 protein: CALDSTGGYATSTNTDKLIF
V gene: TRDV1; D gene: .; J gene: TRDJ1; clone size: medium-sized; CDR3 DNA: TGTGCTCTTGGGGAAGGTAAAAGGGGATCGTACACCGATAAACTCATCTTT; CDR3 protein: CALGEGKRGSYTDKLIF
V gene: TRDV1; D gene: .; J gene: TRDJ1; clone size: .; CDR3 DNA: TGTGCTCTTGGGGAGCGCTCGCGGGGGAAGCCAACCGATAAACTCATCTTT; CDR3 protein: CALGERSRGKPTDKLIF
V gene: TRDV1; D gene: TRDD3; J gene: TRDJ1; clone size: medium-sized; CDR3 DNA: TGTGCTCTTGGGGACCAATCGAGGTACTGGGGGATACGGTACACCGATAAACTCATCTTT; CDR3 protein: CALGDQSRYWGIRYTDKLIF
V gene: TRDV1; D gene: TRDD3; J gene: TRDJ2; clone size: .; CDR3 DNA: TGTGCTCTTGGGGAACTCCATACGGGGGATGCGGCACAACTCTTCTTT; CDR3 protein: CALGELHTGDAAQLFF
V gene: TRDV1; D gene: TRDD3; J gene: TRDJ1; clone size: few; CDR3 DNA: TGTGCTCTTGGGGAACTAGCCCTACTGGGGGATACGCACCACGATAAACTCATCTTT; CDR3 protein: CALGELALLGDTHHDKLIF
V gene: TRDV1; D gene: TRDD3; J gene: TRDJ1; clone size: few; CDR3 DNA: TGTGCTCTTGGGGAACTAGGGCTACACCTCGTTCTACTGGGGGATACGCATCGTAGACCCTGGGACACCGATAAACTCATCTTT; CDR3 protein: CALGELGLHLVLLGDTHRRPWDTDKLIF
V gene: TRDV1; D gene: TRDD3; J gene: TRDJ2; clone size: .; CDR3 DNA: TGTGCTCTTGGGGAACTATCAGGGGAGGGGGGATTAGGAGGGACAGCACAACTCTTCTTT; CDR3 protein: CALGELSGEGGLGGTAQLFF
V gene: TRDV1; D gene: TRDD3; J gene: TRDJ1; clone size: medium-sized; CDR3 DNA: TGTGCTCTTGGGGAACTTGGCCGGGCCTTGCTATACTGGGGGATAGCAACCGATAAACTCATCTTT; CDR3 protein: CALGELGRALLYWGIATDKLIF
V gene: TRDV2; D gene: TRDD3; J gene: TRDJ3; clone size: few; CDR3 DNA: TGTGCCTGTGACCGGATACTGGGGGATACCAGCTCCTGGGACACCCGACAGATGTTTTTC; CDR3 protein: CACDRILGDTSSWDTRQMFF
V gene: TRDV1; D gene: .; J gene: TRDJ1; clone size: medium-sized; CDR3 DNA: TGTGCTCTTGGGGGAACCGATAAACTCATCTTT; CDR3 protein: CALGGTDKLIF
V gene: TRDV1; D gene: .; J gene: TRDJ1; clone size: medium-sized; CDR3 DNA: TGTGCTCTTGGGGAACCCCCCCTTTTCACGAGAGGCGATAAACTCATCTTT; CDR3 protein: CALGEPPLFTRGDKLIF
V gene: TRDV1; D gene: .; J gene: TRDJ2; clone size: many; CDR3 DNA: TGTGCTCTCTCCCATAGGGGAGAAGGTGGGACAGCACAACTCTTCTTT; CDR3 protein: CALSHRGEGGTAQLFF
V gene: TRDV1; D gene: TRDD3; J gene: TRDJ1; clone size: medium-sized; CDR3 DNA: TGTGCTCTTGGGGAGAAACCTGAGTGGGGGATTAAGTACACCGATAAACTCATCTTT; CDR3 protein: CALGEKPEWGIKYTDKLIF
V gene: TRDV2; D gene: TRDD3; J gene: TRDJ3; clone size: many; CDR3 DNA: TGTGCCTGCAGTACTGGGGGACGGAGCTCCTGGGACACCCGACAGATGTTTTTC; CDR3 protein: CACSTGGRSSWDTRQMFF
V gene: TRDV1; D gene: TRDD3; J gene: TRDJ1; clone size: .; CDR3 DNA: TGTGCTCTTGGGGAGCGTCCGGGGCCGGGTTGGGGGACGGACACCGATAAACTCATCTTT; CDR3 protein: CALGERPGPGWGTDTDKLIF
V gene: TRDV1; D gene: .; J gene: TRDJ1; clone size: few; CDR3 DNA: TGTGCTCTTGGGGAACCGTCGGCGTTCCCACTTACCGTCACCGACAAACTCATCTTT; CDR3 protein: CALGEPSAFPLTVTDKLIF
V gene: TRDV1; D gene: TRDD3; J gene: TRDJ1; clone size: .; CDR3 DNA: TGTGCTCTGGGAAAACTTACTGGGGGACACGGAAGGGAATGCACCGATAAACCCATCTTT; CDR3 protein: CALGKLTGGHGRECTDKPIF
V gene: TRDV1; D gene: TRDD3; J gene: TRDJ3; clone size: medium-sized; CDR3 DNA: TGTGCTCTTGGGGAATGGGGGAGCTCCTGGGACACCCGACAGATGTTTTTC; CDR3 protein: CALGEWGSSWDTRQMFF
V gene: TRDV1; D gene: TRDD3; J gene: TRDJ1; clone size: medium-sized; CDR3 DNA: TGTGCTCTTGGGGAACTTTCCTCCCAAGGGTGTGGGGATAGACAGGGGTACACCGATAAACTCATCTTT; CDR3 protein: CALGELSSQGCGDRQGYTDKLIF
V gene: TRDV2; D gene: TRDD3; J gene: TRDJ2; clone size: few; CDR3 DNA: TGTGCCTGTGACAGAGTACTGGGGGATACAAATTGGTTCGTGACAGCACAACTCTTCTTT; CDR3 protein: CACDRVLGDTNWFVTAQLFF
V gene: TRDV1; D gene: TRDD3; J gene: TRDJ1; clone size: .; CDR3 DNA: TGTGCTCTTGGGAAGACCCCCCTACCTTACTGGGGGATAGCCGATAAACTCATCTTT; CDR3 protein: CALGKTPLPYWGIADKLIF
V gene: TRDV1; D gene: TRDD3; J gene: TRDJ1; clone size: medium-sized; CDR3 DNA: TGTGCTCTTGGGGAACTCGTAGGAGATCTGGGGGATACTCGAACCGATAAACTCATCTTT; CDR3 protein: CALGELVGDLGDTRTDKLIF
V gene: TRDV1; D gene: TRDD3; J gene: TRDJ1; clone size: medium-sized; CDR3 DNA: TGTGCTCTTGGGGAAGGCCCGTTTAACCTACTGGGGGATCCGTACACCGATAAACTCATCTTT; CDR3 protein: CALGEGPFNLLGDPYTDKLIF
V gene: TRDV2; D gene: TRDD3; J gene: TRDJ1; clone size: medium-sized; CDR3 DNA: TGTGCCTGTGATGTAAAAGTGGGGGATATAAGAACCGATAAACTCATCTTT; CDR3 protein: CACDVKVGDIRTDKLIF
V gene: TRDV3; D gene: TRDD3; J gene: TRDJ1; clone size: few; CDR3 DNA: TGTGCCTTTAGTTTCGGGGGGATACTTAACGATAAACTCATCTTT; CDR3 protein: CAFSFGGILNDKLIF
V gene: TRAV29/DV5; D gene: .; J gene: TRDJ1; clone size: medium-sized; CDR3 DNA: TGTGCAGCAAGCTTACTTTTTCCTGGCCCCCCTCACACCGATAAACTCATCTTT; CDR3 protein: CAASLLFPGPPHTDKLIF
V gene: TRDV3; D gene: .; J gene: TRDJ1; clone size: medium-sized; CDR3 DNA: TGTGCCGCGCTTCCTTCCGCCGATAGAGATATGGATAAACTCATCTTT; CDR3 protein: CAALPSADRDMDKLIF
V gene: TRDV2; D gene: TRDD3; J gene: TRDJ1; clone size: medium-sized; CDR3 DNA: TGTGCCTGTGACACGAGAGGGTACTGGGGGATACGCGGCACCGATAAACTCATCTTT; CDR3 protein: CACDTRGYWGIRGTDKLIF
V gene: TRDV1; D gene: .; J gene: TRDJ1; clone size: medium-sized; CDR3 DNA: TGTGCTCTTGGGGACCCTACGACGGGGGCCCCTGGGGCCGATAAACTCATCTTT; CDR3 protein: CALGDPTTGAPGADKLIF
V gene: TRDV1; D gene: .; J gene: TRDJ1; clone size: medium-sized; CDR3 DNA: TGTGCTCTTGGGGAACTAGTCTCGGGGGGAAGTCAGTACACCGATAAACTCATCTTT; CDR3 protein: CALGELVSGGSQYTDKLIF
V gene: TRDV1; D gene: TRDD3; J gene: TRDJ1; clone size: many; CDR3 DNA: TGTGCTCTTGGGGAACTACAGGGCCCCCAGTATAGTGGGGGATACGCGTACACCGATAAACTCATCTTT; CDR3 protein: CALGELQGPQYSGGYAYTDKLIF
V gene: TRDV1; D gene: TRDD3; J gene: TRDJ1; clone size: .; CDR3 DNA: TGTGCTCTTGGGGAAGCCCCTTGGCTGGGGGATACGAGAATGACCGATAAACTCATCTTT; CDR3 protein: CALGEAPWLGDTRMTDKLIF
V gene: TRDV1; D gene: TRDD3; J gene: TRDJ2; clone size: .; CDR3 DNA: TGTGCTCTTGGGGAACTCCCTACGTACTGGGGGCTCGTTCGTCCCGCTTTGACAGCACAACTCTTCTTT; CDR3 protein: CALGELPTYWGLVRPALTAQLFF
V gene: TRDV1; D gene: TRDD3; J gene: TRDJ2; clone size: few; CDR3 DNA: TGTGCTCTTGGGGAACCATCGGGGGAGGGGGGATTAGGAGGGACAGCACAACTCTTCTTT; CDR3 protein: CALGEPSGEGGLGGTAQLFF
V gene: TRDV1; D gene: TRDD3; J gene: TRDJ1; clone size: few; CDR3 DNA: TGTGCTCTTGGGGACCCCATAAAGGCTACAAAGTCACTGGGGGATACGCTTGACACCGATAAACTCATCTTT; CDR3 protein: CALGDPIKATKSLGDTLDTDKLIF